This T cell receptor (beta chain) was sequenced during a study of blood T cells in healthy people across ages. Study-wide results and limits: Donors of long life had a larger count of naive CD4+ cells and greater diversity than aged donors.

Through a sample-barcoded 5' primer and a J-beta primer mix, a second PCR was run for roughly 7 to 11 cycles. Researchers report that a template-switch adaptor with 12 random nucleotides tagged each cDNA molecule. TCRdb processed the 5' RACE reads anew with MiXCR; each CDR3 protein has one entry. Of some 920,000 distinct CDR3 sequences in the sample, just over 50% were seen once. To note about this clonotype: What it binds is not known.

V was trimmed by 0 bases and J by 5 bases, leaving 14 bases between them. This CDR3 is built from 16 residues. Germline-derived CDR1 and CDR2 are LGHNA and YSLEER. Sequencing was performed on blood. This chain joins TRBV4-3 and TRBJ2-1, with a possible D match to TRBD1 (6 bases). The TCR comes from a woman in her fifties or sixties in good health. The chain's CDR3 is CASSQDRRGTNNEQFF. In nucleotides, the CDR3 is TGCGCCAGCAGCCAAGATAGAAGGGGGACGAACAATGAGCAGTTCTTC.